The clone carrying this T cell receptor beta chain was seen more than once but under ten times. Its antigen is not known. This sample was included in a study of T cell repertoires in cytomegalovirus infection. CDR1 is LNHDA and CDR2 is SQIVND in the germline V gene (reference sequence). The CDR3 runs to 16 residues. With 4 bases removed from V and 0 bases from J, the gap between germline ends came to 13 bases. TCRdb redid the calling of the reads with MiXCR, one entry per CDR3 protein. Of roughly 800,000 distinct CDR3 sequences listed, 25% to 30% are singletons. The clonotype originates from a human donor in good health (CMV status not recorded). Some clones in this sample may be carry-over from other donors' samples. The chain links TRBV19 to TRBJ2-1; maybe TRBD2 (6 bases). Material: cultured CD8+ T cells from PBMCs, obtained from culture after CMV antigen stimulation. The CDR3 reads CASSTGGLSSYNEQFF. CDR3 DNA sequence: TGTGCCAGTAGTACCGGGGGATTGAGCTCCTACAATGAGCAGTTCTTC.